The 29 T cell receptor beta chains in this list originate from one sample, sequenced in a study of blood T cell repertoires in COVID-19. Repertoires were generated with immunoSEQ multiplex PCR, while TCRdb's copy carries only in-frame clones and drops some. Here the sample spans 45,000 to 50,000 clones, more than 80% being singletons. Sequencing input: peripheral blood. These TCRs come from a man at least 80 years old in a cohort sampled during active COVID-19.

V and J are TRBV28 and TRBJ1-2, with 8 bases aligning to TRBD1. From germline, CDR1 is MDHEN and CDR2 SYDVKM. The CDR3 contains 13 residues. V trimming: 7 bases; J trimming: 5 bases; junction bases outside the gene matches: 6. Written as DNA, the CDR3 is TGTGCCAGCAAGAACAGGGGGAATTATGGCTACACCTTC. Translation: CASKNRGNYGYTF.

The V gene is TRBV5-6, the J gene TRBJ2-3; 10 bases are a match to TRBD2. The CDR3 has 15 amino acids. CDR1 is SGHDT, CDR2 YYEEEE, per germline. V dropped 5 bases and J dropped 1; count of bases not matched to a gene: 4. The DNA for the CDR3 is TGTGCCAGCAGTTCCGGGACTAGCGGCACAGATACGCAGTATTTT. It specifies CASSSGTSGTDTQYF.

This rearrangement joins TRBV19 to TRBJ1-5, with no clear D. This CDR3 contains 15 residues. The germline gives CDR1 LNHDA, CDR2 SQIVND (reference sequence). Deletions cut 6 bases from V and 4 bases from J, with 16 bases between. The CDR3 nucleotides are TGTGCCAGTAGCCTGACGGGAGGGCCAAATCAGCCCCAGCATTTT. Its protein is CASSLTGGPNQPQHF.

The rearrangement uses TRBV28 and TRBJ1-2; no definite D call. This CDR3 is 12 amino acids long. CDR1 is MDHEN and CDR2 is SYDVKM in the germline V gene. Trimming stripped 5 bases from V and 6 bases from J, with 10 bases between. The CDR3 is CASSGPYDGYTF. CDR3 sequence (DNA): TGTGCCAGCAGTGGGCCATATGATGGCTACACCTTC.

The chain uses TRBV10-3 and TRBJ2-5; TRBD2 aligns across 9 bases. The CDR3 contains 16 residues. Germline loops: CDR1 ENHRY, CDR2 SYGVKD. Trimming took 0 bases from V and 1 from J; bases not matched to a gene: 3. CDR3 protein: CAISESLAGFQETQYF. For the CDR3, the DNA is TGTGCCATCAGTGAGTCCCTAGCGGGGTTCCAAGAGACCCAGTACTTC.

This chain uses TRBV15 with TRBJ1-1, with D perhaps TRBD1 (6 bases). The germline V and J ends were trimmed by 0 bases and 5 bases, with 19 bases remaining between them. This CDR3 comprises 17 residues. CDR1 is LNHNV and CDR2 is YYDKDF in the germline V gene (reference sequence). CDR3 DNA: TGTGCCACCAGCAGAGATAGGTTGGTCAGGGGTGGAACTGAAGCTTTCTTT. Residues: CATSRDRLVRGGTEAFF.

V usage is TRBV28 and J usage is TRBJ2-5, with TRBD1 matching over 7 bases. The germline V gene has CDR1 MDHEN and CDR2 SYDVKM. J gave up 6 bases and V 5 bases, and 3 bases lay outside the gene matches. This CDR3 contains 12 residues. In DNA form, the CDR3 reads TGTGCCAGCAGTCCAGGGGGAAAGACCCAGTACTTC. This sequence encodes CASSPGGKTQYF.

The genes are TRBV27 and TRBJ2-5; D uncertain. CDR3 size: 14 residues. CDR1 is MNHEY and CDR2 is SMNVEV in the germline V gene (reference sequence). The germline V and J ends were trimmed by 3 bases and 3 bases, with 11 bases remaining between them. The DNA for the CDR3 is TGTGCCAGCAGTTTCTCTGGCGGAGAAGAGACCCAGTACTTC. Its protein is CASSFSGGEETQYF.

The chain couples TRBV6-2 or TRBV6-3 to TRBJ1-5, with 8 bases matching TRBD1. The CDR3 contains 19 residues. Germline trimming cut 5 bases from V and 5 bases from J; bases unmatched to any gene: 20. Germline lookup yields CDR1 MNHEY and CDR2 SVGEGT. In nucleotides, the CDR3 is TGTGCCAGCAGTCCACGGACAGGGATCTGGTTAAGTAAGGATCAGCCCCAGCATTTT. As protein: CASSPRTGIWLSKDQPQHF.

This sequence joins TRBV5-1 and TRBJ2-1; D is possibly TRBD2 (5 bases). Germline values: CDR1 SGHRS, CDR2 YFSETQ. The V and J ends lost 4 bases and 4 bases respectively, with 18 bases between them. The CDR3 runs to 16 residues. CDR3 DNA: TGCGCCAGCAGCCCGGACGAGGCGGGTTCTTACAATGAGCAGTTCTTC. It translates to CASSPDEAGSYNEQFF.

The rearrangement links TRBV11-3 to TRBJ2-2; 7 bases agree with TRBD1. The J segment lost 4 bases and the V segment lost 5 bases, leaving 4 bases of the junction unmatched. Germline CDR1 and CDR2: SGHNT and YENEEA. The CDR3 length is 14 residues. The CDR3 is CASSDYRGTGELFF. The CDR3 DNA follows: TGTGCCAGCAGCGATTACAGGGGCACCGGGGAGCTGTTTTTT. The full variable domain, completed using reference TRBV11-3 and TRBJ2-2, is EAGVVQSPRYKIIEKKQPVAFWCNPISGHNTLYWYLQNLGQGPELLIRYENEEAVDDSQLPKDRFSAERLKGVDSTLKIQPAELGDSAVYLCASSDYRGTGELFFGEGSRLTVL.

This chain joins TRBV6-2 or TRBV6-3 and TRBJ1-5; D not certain. The CDR3 totals 15 residues. Trimming stripped 0 bases from V and 3 bases from J, with 9 bases between. Germline CDR1 reads MNHEY; CDR2 reads SVGEGT. The CDR3 DNA is TGTGCCAGCAGTTACTCTCTATACGTCAATCAGCCCCAGCATTTT. Amino acids: CASSYSLYVNQPQHF.

This chain joins TRBV7-9 and TRBJ1-2, with a tentative D call TRBD1 (5 bases). Germline V lookup: CDR1 SEHNR, CDR2 FQNEAQ (reference sequence). This CDR3 spans 15 amino acids. V was clipped by 8 bases and J by 2 bases, with 18 bases between them. The CDR3 protein is CASQSTGVINYGYTF. The CDR3 bases are TGTGCCAGCCAAAGTACGGGGGTCATAAACTATGGCTACACCTTC.

The chain couples TRBV5-1 to TRBJ2-5; 8 nucleotides agree with TRBD2. V shed 4 bases and J 4 bases; nucleotides not matched to a gene: 3. Looked up from germline, CDR1 is SGHRS and CDR2 is YFSETQ. CDR3 length: 13 residues. The CDR3 coding sequence is TGCGCCAGCAGCCCTGGACTAGCAGAGACCCAGTACTTC. It yields the protein CASSPGLAETQYF.

This clone was detected once. The V gene is TRBV24-1, the J gene TRBJ2-5, with unresolved D. Germline CDR1 and CDR2: KGHDR and SFDVKD. The length of the CDR3 is 14 residues. Trimming took off 3 bases at V and 1 base at J, with 8 bases between the two ends. CDR3 in amino acids: CATSDGQVQETQYF. The CDR3 bases are TGTGCCACCAGTGATGGGCAGGTCCAAGAGACCCAGTACTTC.

This chain joins TRBV28 and TRBJ1-1; D gene uncertain. V was trimmed by 6 bases and J by 4 bases, leaving 9 bases between them. CDR3 size: 12 residues. CDR1 and CDR2 from the germline V gene are MDHEN and SYDVKM. This CDR3 reads CASRVFGTEAFF. The CDR3 bases are TGTGCCAGCAGGGTCTTCGGCACTGAAGCTTTCTTT.

The V call is TRBV7-2, the J call TRBJ2-1; 11 bases fit TRBD1. The CDR3 is 13 amino acids. After removal of 6 bases from V and 14 bases from J, the junction contained 9 bases not matched to a gene. Germline V gene data show CDR1 as SGHTA and CDR2 as FQGNSA. Here the CDR3 DNA reads TGTGCCAGCAGGAGGACAGGGGGCTCTTCGGAGTTCTTC. It yields the protein CASRRTGGSSEFF.

The gene calls are TRBV5-1 and TRBJ2-5; tentative D call: TRBD1 (5 bases). V was trimmed by 4 bases and J by 1 base, leaving 11 bases between them. This CDR3 has 14 residues. Germline V gene sequence: CDR1 SGHRS, CDR2 YFSETQ. The CDR3: CASSLRGSQETQYF. CDR3 in DNA: TGCGCCAGCAGCCTAAGGGGAAGCCAAGAGACCCAGTACTTC.

The chain links TRBV3-1 (or the pseudogene TRBV3-2) to TRBJ2-1; possibly TRBD2 for D (5 bases). The germline CDR1 and CDR2 sequences are LGHDT and YNNKEL (reference sequence). The CDR3 is made up of 17 amino acids. The V end lost 0 bases, the J end lost 0 bases, and 12 bases lay between the germline ends. CDR3 protein: CASSQEPSSFSYNEQFF. DNA of the CDR3: TGTGCCAGCAGCCAAGAACCTAGCTCCTTCTCCTACAATGAGCAGTTCTTC.

The chain uses TRBV28 and TRBJ2-5; no clear D. The CDR3 is 13 residues long. V gave up 1 base and J gave up 3 bases, with 6 bases separating them. Germline loops: CDR1 MDHEN, CDR2 SYDVKM. CDR3 residues: CASSLYSEETQYF. The CDR3 DNA reads as TGTGCCAGCAGTTTATATTCCGAAGAGACCCAGTACTTC.

The V and J genes are TRBV5-4 and TRBJ2-5, with 8 bases lining up with TRBD1. This CDR3 has 13 residues. The J segment lost 5 bases and the V segment lost 4 bases, leaving 4 bases of the junction unmatched. The germline V gene has CDR1 SGHNT and CDR2 YYREEE (reference sequence). The chain's CDR3 is CASSLGQGETQYF. CDR3 DNA: TGTGCCAGCAGCCTAGGACAGGGCGAGACCCAGTACTTC.

The chain carries TRBV19 and TRBJ2-2; tentative D call: TRBD2 (7 bases). Germline V gives CDR1 LNHDA, CDR2 SQIVND (reference sequence). The CDR3 loop spans 15 amino acids. With 6 bases removed from V and 2 bases from J, the gap between germline ends came to 13 bases. DNA for the CDR3: TGTGCCAGTAGAAGGGCGGGGGCCAACACCGGGGAGCTGTTTTTT. Translated: CASRRAGANTGELFF.

V and J are TRBV19 and TRBJ2-5; 9 bases match TRBD1. J lost 7 bases, V lost 5 bases, and 5 bases had no gene match. CDR3 length: 13 residues. Germline CDR1 and CDR2: LNHDA and SQIVND (reference sequence). The CDR3 DNA reads TGTGCCAGTAGTCGGGACAGGGAAGGGACCCAGTACTTC. Translation: CASSRDREGTQYF. Drawing the rest from reference TRBV19 and TRBJ2-5, the complete variable domain is DGGITQSPKYLFRKEGQNVTLSCEQNLNHDAMYWYRQDPGQGLRLIYYSQIVNDFQKGDIAEGYSVSREKKESFPLTVTSAQKNPTAFYLCASSRDREGTQYFGPGTRLLVL.

The V and J genes are TRBV28 and TRBJ2-7, with D perhaps TRBD2 (6 bases). The CDR3 has 14 amino acids. V dropped 5 bases and J dropped 2 bases, with 13 bases sitting between them. CDR1 and CDR2 from the germline V gene are MDHEN and SYDVKM. DNA of the CDR3: TGTGCCAGCAGTAAAACAGGACTAACCTACGAGCAGTACTTC. It specifies CASSKTGLTYEQYF. The variable domain in full, with the rest retrieved from reference TRBV28 and TRBJ2-7, is DVKVTQSSRYLVKRTGEKVFLECVQDMDHENMFWYRQDPGLGLRLIYFSYDVKMKEKGDIPEGYSVSREKKERFSLILESASTNQTSMYLCASSKTGLTYEQYFGPGTRLTVT.

The rearrangement links TRBV5-1 to TRBJ1-1; 9 nucleotides line up with TRBD1. The V gene end was trimmed by 6 bases and the J gene end by 5 bases; junction bases not matched to a gene: 11. The CDR3 runs to 15 residues. Germline CDR1 SGHRS, CDR2 YFSETQ. CDR3 in amino acids: CASTRRTGAGTEAFF. The DNA for the CDR3 is TGCGCCAGCACTAGGAGGACAGGGGCAGGGACTGAAGCTTTCTTT. Together with reference TRBV5-1 and TRBJ1-1, the CDR3 gives the full variable domain: KAGVTQTPRYLIKTRGQQVTLSCSPISGHRSVSWYQQTPGQGLQFLFEYFSETQRNKGNFPGRFSGRQFSNSRSEMNVSTLELGDSALYLCASTRRTGAGTEAFFGQGTRLTVV.

The chain recombines TRBV28 with TRBJ2-1, with TRBD2 matching over 12 bases. V lost 10 bases and J lost 8; bases outside the gene matches: 12. The CDR3 is 15 residues long. Germline CDR1 reads MDHEN; CDR2 reads SYDVKM. The CDR3 loop reads CAIEGLAGRGDEQFF. The CDR3 DNA is TGTGCCATCGAGGGACTAGCGGGCCGGGGCGATGAGCAGTTCTTC. Full variable domain (rest looked up from reference TRBV28 and TRBJ2-1): DVKVTQSSRYLVKRTGEKVFLECVQDMDHENMFWYRQDPGLGLRLIYFSYDVKMKEKGDIPEGYSVSREKKERFSLILESASTNQTSMYLCAIEGLAGRGDEQFFGPGTRLTVL.

This rearrangement joins TRBV11-2 to TRBJ2-7, with a tentative D call TRBD1 (6 bases). This CDR3 contains 14 residues. The V gene's germline CDR1 is SGHAT and CDR2 FQNNGV. The germline V and J ends were trimmed by 5 bases and 4 bases, with 15 bases remaining between them. As DNA, the CDR3 is TGTGCCAGCAGCGATGGGACATCTAAATACGAGCAGTACTTC. This gives the protein CASSDGTSKYEQYF.

This chain joins TRBV28 and TRBJ2-7, with TRBD1 matching over 8 bases. CDR1 is MDHEN, CDR2 SYDVKM, per germline. V shed 2 bases, J shed 5 bases, and the junction held 5 bases outside the gene matches. The CDR3 is made up of 14 amino acids. The CDR3 region is CASSLPGGINEQYF. CDR3 in DNA: TGTGCCAGCAGTTTACCAGGGGGCATCAACGAGCAGTACTTC.

The chain couples TRBV19 to TRBJ1-4, with 7 positions matching TRBD1. There are 15 residues in the CDR3. V shed 4 bases, J shed 7 bases, and the junction held 9 bases outside the gene matches. Germline CDR1 LNHDA, CDR2 SQIVND (reference sequence). Here the CDR3 reads CASSSMGTESEKLFF. For the CDR3, the DNA is TGTGCCAGTAGTAGTATGGGGACAGAGAGTGAAAAACTGTTTTTT.